A single sample gave rise to the 24 T cell receptor beta chains below, sequenced in a study of shared clonotypes between healthy human individuals. Assay used: immunoSEQ multiplex PCR; TCRdb lists only in-frame clones, some missing. In the table there are around 180,000 clones, about 93% of which are singletons. Sequenced material: naive CD4+ T cells sorted from blood. Subset meaning: CD45RA+ positively selected. Receptors were obtained from a woman in her 30s in good health.

In regard to this clone: Other DNA sequences in the same sample also yield this CDR3. The chain combines TRBV6-5 with TRBJ1-2; D is undetermined. The CDR3 runs to 14 residues. With 0 bases removed from V and 2 bases from J, the gap between germline ends came to 7 bases. Germline V gene lookup returns CDR1 MNHEY and CDR2 SVGAGI. The CDR3 DNA follows: TGTGCCAGCAGTTACTCCGCAGGCAACTATGGCTACACCTTC. Residues: CASSYSAGNYGYTF.

V is TRBV5-1 and J is TRBJ1-6; D unresolved. V lost 4 bases to trimming and J lost 2 bases, with 10 bases between them. This CDR3 spans 15 amino acids. Germline V gives CDR1 SGHRS, CDR2 YFSETQ. CDR3 nucleotide sequence: TGCGCCAGCAGCCTCAGTGGAACCTATAATTCACCCCTCCACTTT. This translates into CASSLSGTYNSPLHF. The full variable domain, completed using reference TRBV5-1 and TRBJ1-6, is KAGVTQTPRYLIKTRGQQVTLSCSPISGHRSVSWYQQTPGQGLQFLFEYFSETQRNKGNFPGRFSGRQFSNSRSEMNVSTLELGDSALYLCASSLSGTYNSPLHFGNGTRLTVT.

CDR3 amino acids: CASSPLWDDAEQYF. DNA for the CDR3: TGTGCCAGCAGCCCTCTTTGGGATGATGCCGAGCAGTACTTC. This chain connects TRBV7-9 to TRBJ2-5; the D is unclear. The DNA end is more similar to TRBJ2-7, so the J call may be wrong. The CDR3 is 14 residues long. Germline assignment: CDR1 SEHNR and CDR2 FQNEAQ (reference sequence).

The rearrangement joins TRBV9 to TRBJ2-7; D possibly corresponds to TRBD1 (6 bases). Germline V gives CDR1 SGDLS, CDR2 YYNGEE. The V gene lost 0 bases and the J gene lost 7 bases, with 11 bases spanning the gap. This CDR3 has 13 amino acids. The DNA for the CDR3 is TGTGCCAGCAGCGTAGAGGACAGCCGAGAGCAGTACTTC. Residues: CASSVEDSREQYF.

This rearrangement joins TRBV28 to TRBJ2-5, with 8 positions matching TRBD1. The J call could be wrong; TRBJ2-7 is a better fit for the DNA end. CDR1 MDHEN and CDR2 SYDVKM come from the germline V gene. The length of the CDR3 is 16 residues. The CDR3 reads CASSFGQGSYSYEQYF. CDR3 coding DNA: TGTGCCAGCAGTTTTGGACAGGGCTCCTATTCCTACGAGCAGTACTTC.

The CDR3 reads CASSPLGQNEQYF. The DNA for the CDR3 is TGTGCCAGCTCACCACTGGGACAGAACGAGCAGTACTTC. The chain links TRBV18 to TRBJ2-7; 7 nucleotides match TRBD1. The J segment lost 5 bases and the V segment lost 1 base, leaving 2 bases of the junction unmatched. The CDR3 contains 13 residues. Germline CDR1 and CDR2: KGHSH and LQKENI.

The chain combines TRBV2 with TRBJ1-5; no clear D gene. Germline CDR1 SNHLY, CDR2 FYNNEI. The CDR3 loop spans 13 amino acids. V lost 3 bases and J 6 bases, leaving 9 bases between the germline ends. CDR3 DNA: TGTGCCAGCAGTGAGGAAGAGCTTCAGCCCCAGCATTTT. Amino acid sequence: CASSEEELQPQHF.

The chain couples TRBV7-6 to TRBJ2-5; 12 bases are a match to TRBD2. The DNA end lines up better with TRBJ2-7; the J call may be wrong. Per the germline V gene, CDR1 is SGHVS and CDR2 is FNYEAQ. The CDR3 runs 13 residues. The CDR3 DNA reads TGTGCCAGCCGGACTAGCGGGACTTACGAGCAGTACTTC. Translating it yields CASRTSGTYEQYF.

The V call is TRBV2, the J call TRBJ2-2, with 10 bases identical to TRBD2. With 8 bases clipped from V and 4 bases from J, the junction kept 10 bases outside the gene matches. The CDR3 is 16 residues long. The V gene's germline CDR1 is SNHLY and CDR2 FYNNEI. The CDR3 is CASVVLAGVITGELFF. The CDR3 DNA reads as TGTGCCAGCGTGGTTCTAGCGGGAGTTATCACCGGGGAGCTGTTTTTT.

This chain connects TRBV27 to TRBJ2-3; no firm D call. V lost 2 bases and J lost 8, with 11 bases in between. CDR3 size: 13 residues. The germline V gene encodes CDR1 MNHEY and CDR2 SMNVEV (reference sequence). The CDR3 here is CASSLGFLFTQYF. DNA of the CDR3: TGTGCCAGCAGTTTAGGCTTCCTTTTTACGCAGTATTTT.

The chain uses TRBV18 and TRBJ2-5; D uncertain. The CDR3 extends over 12 amino acids. V lost 5 bases, J lost 1 base, and 5 bases lay in between. CDR1 is KGHSH, CDR2 LQKENI, per germline. CDR3 in amino acids: CASSESQETQYF. CDR3 coding DNA: TGTGCCAGCTCAGAGAGCCAAGAGACCCAGTACTTC.

This clone was found once. V is TRBV6-1 and J is TRBJ1-2, with D perhaps matching TRBD1 (6 bases). Looked up from germline, CDR1 is MNHNS and CDR2 is SASEGT. The length of the CDR3 is 15 residues. Trimming shortened V by 7 bases and J by 0 bases, and 15 bases separated the two germline ends. Here the CDR3 DNA reads TGTGCCAGCATTTGGGGACAAGCTTCTAACTATGGCTACACCTTC. This codes for CASIWGQASNYGYTF.

The V gene is TRBV28, the J gene TRBJ2-7; 8 bases are shared with TRBD2. The junction had 13 bases not matched to a gene; V was cut back by 7 bases and J by 2 bases. The CDR3 is 16 residues long. Germline-derived CDR1 and CDR2 are MDHEN and SYDVKM. CDR3 sequence: CASTGGGIPSPYEQYF. In DNA form, the CDR3 reads TGTGCCAGCACCGGCGGGGGGATTCCTTCTCCCTACGAGCAGTACTTC.

This chain joins TRBV18 and TRBJ1-4; tentatively, D is TRBD1 (5 bases). Between the trimmed V and J ends, which lost 1 base and 5 bases, there was a span of 8 bases. The germline V gene encodes CDR1 KGHSH and CDR2 LQKENI. The CDR3 is 14 residues long. The CDR3 DNA is TGTGCCAGCTCACCACTCCCAGGGAATGAAAAACTGTTTTTT. It translates to CASSPLPGNEKLFF.

The gene calls are TRBV28 and TRBJ1-5; D is unclear. This CDR3 has 17 amino acids. The ends were cut back, 0 bases at V and 4 bases at J, with 16 bases in the middle. The germline gives CDR1 MDHEN, CDR2 SYDVKM. CDR3 region: CASSLWQTRGNNQPQHF. The CDR3 DNA reads TGTGCCAGCAGTTTATGGCAGACCCGCGGGAATAATCAGCCCCAGCATTTT.

This chain connects TRBV28 to TRBJ1-2; TRBD1 is a possible D gene (5 bases). The CDR3 runs 16 residues. Germline V CDR1 and CDR2: MDHEN, SYDVKM. V lost 7 bases and J lost 8, with 26 bases in between. The CDR3 reads CASIMVGRRGPRGYTF. For the CDR3, the DNA is TGTGCCAGCATTATGGTGGGGAGAAGGGGCCCCCGGGGCTACACCTTC.

This chain links TRBV5-1 with TRBJ2-5; TRBD1 might be the D (6 bases). The CDR3 extends over 15 amino acids. The germline CDR1 and CDR2 sequences are SGHRS and YFSETQ. V shed 0 bases and J shed 2 bases, with 11 bases lying between them. CDR3 nucleotides: TGCGCCAGCAGCTTGGCGACAGGCGATCAAGAGACCCAGTACTTC. It codes for CASSLATGDQETQYF. The full variable domain, its missing parts supplied by reference TRBV5-1 and TRBJ2-5, is KAGVTQTPRYLIKTRGQQVTLSCSPISGHRSVSWYQQTPGQGLQFLFEYFSETQRNKGNFPGRFSGRQFSNSRSEMNVSTLELGDSALYLCASSLATGDQETQYFGPGTRLLVL.

J is TRBJ2-3 and V is TRBV14; possible D gene TRBD2, 5 bases. Germline values: CDR1 SGHDN, CDR2 FVKESK. This CDR3 spans 14 amino acids. V was pared by 0 bases and J by 14 bases, with 18 bases between. The CDR3 region has the DNA TGTGCCAGCAGCCAAGATCCGTGGTCGGGGTTGGGGTATTTT. Translating it yields CASSQDPWSGLGYF.

J is TRBJ2-1 and V is TRBV28; tentatively, D is TRBD2 (6 bases). CDR1 is MDHEN and CDR2 is SYDVKM in the germline V gene. V lost 5 bases and J 0 bases, leaving 11 bases between the germline ends. This CDR3 comprises 15 residues. Written as DNA, the CDR3 is TGTGCCAGCAGTCCAGGAGGGCCCTCCTACAATGAGCAGTTCTTC. It translates to CASSPGGPSYNEQFF.

J is TRBJ1-2 and V is TRBV6-1; D remains unclear. Trimming took 3 bases from V and 9 from J, leaving 20 bases between them. CDR1 is MNHNS and CDR2 is SASEGT in the germline V gene. The CDR3 consists of 15 residues. CDR3 loop: CASSDPHLRGRSYTF. The CDR3 DNA sequence: TGTGCCAGCAGTGATCCCCACCTTAGAGGTCGGAGCTACACCTTC.

The chain couples TRBV19 to TRBJ1-1; weak D call: TRBD1 (5 bases). V was shortened by 4 bases and J by 0 bases, with 18 bases between the two germline ends. CDR3 size: 17 residues. CDR1 is LNHDA and CDR2 is SQIVND in the germline V gene (reference sequence). CDR3 bases: TGTGCCAGTAGTAGGAGCCAAGAGGGACTTATGAACACTGAAGCTTTCTTT. The encoded protein is CASSRSQEGLMNTEAFF.

The chain couples TRBV19 to TRBJ2-5; 7 bases map to TRBD1. The CDR3 totals 13 residues. Germline assignment: CDR1 LNHDA and CDR2 SQIVND (reference sequence). Trimming took 11 bases from V and 3 from J; bases not matched to a gene: 9. This chain's CDR3 is CAQAPGQKETQYF. In DNA form, the CDR3 reads TGTGCCCAAGCCCCGGGACAGAAAGAGACCCAGTACTTC.

The chain recombines TRBV30 with TRBJ2-7; a possible D gene is TRBD1 (6 bases). The CDR3 covers 16 residues. CDR1 is GTSNPN and CDR2 is SVGIG in the germline V gene (reference sequence). Between the trimmed V and J ends, which lost 0 bases and 3 bases, there was a span of 18 bases. The CDR3, as DNA: TGTGCCTGGAGTGTGGTGGAGCAGGGGAGCGGCTACGAGCAGTACTTC. Translating it yields CAWSVVEQGSGYEQYF.

The chain combines TRBV28 with TRBJ1-1; D call uncertain. Germline CDR1 MDHEN, CDR2 SYDVKM. This CDR3 contains 13 residues. V lost 2 bases to trimming and J lost 3 bases, with 7 bases between them. CDR3 nucleotides: TGTGCCAGCAGTTTAGCCCCTGACACTGAAGCTTTCTTT. This codes for CASSLAPDTEAFF.